This T cell receptor (beta chain) is drawn from a study of tumour-infiltrating T cells in Burkitt lymphoma. Germline V gene sequence: CDR1 SGHTS, CDR2 YDEGEE. V lost 2 bases, J lost 8 bases, and 11 bases stayed unmatched. CDR3 length: 15 amino acids. TCRdb's table, derived via immunoSEQ multiplex PCR, lists solely in-frame clones and lacks some. The table shows 6,400 or so clones, with about a sixth occurring only once. This chain connects TRBV5-8 to TRBJ1-2, with 8 bases lining up with TRBD1. This receptor was identified in a human donor with diffuse large B-cell lymphoma. Sequencing input: tumor tissue. This chain's CDR3 is CASSFRPTGGWGYTF. As DNA, the CDR3 is TGTGCCAGCAGCTTTCGGCCAACAGGGGGTTGGGGCTACACCTTC.